This entry concerns a single T cell receptor (beta chain). Per the authors' pipeline: Scientists estimated how many nucleated cells there were by amplifying reference gene primers. The repertoire was sequenced with immunoSEQ multiplex PCR; TCRdb's copy has only in-frame clones and lacks some. That table supplies the V and J calls and clone size; D and trimming were determined from the DNA. The sample holds approximately 54,000 clones, more than 90% seen once. In germline, CDR1 is ENHRY, CDR2 SYGVKD. The CDR3 is 12 residues long. Trimming took 4 bases from V and 3 from J, leaving 7 bases between them. This sample was included in a study of blood T cell repertoires in COVID-19. As for the study in general: Samples of COVID-19 (acute and convalescent) were obtained from the United States, Italy and Spain. Sources were T cells, B-cell-depleted T cells, or PBMCs; the material itself was cDNA or gDNA.

Material for sequencing was peripheral blood. This clonotype originated in a man in his fifties with acute or convalescent COVID-19. This sequence joins TRBV10-3 and TRBJ2-7, with D possibly matching TRBD1 (5 bases). The CDR3 sequence is CAISAQGYEQYF. The CDR3 region has the DNA TGTGCCATCAGTGCCCAGGGCTACGAGCAGTACTTC.